This T cell receptor (beta chain) was observed in a study of T cells in Graves' hyperthyroidism and ophthalmopathy. This CDR3 is 13 amino acids long. CDR1 and CDR2 from the germline V gene are SGHDT and YYEEEE. V was pared by 0 bases and J by 0 bases, with 3 bases between. Study outcomes and limitations: Ophthalmopathy stood apart from stable hyperthyroidism in a 13 V-J model.

This clonotype was seen a few times. Its antigen is not identified. Authors of the study amplified TCR beta CDR3 regions from RNA transcripts. HTBI primers drove first-round RT-PCR of the TCR CDR3. TCRdb processed the multiplex PCR reads anew with MiXCR; each CDR3 protein has one entry. This table holds 250,000 to 300,000 distinct CDR3 sequences, about 15% found once. Sequences were obtained from blood. The chain combines TRBV5-6 with TRBJ1-1, with D uncertain. The TCR sequence derives from a woman aged 40-49 years with Graves' hyperthyroidism that later progressed to Graves' ophthalmopathy. DNA of the CDR3: TGTGCCAGCAGCTTGGAGATGAACACTGAAGCTTTCTTT. The encoded protein is CASSLEMNTEAFF. Using reference TRBV5-6 and TRBJ1-1 for the parts outside the CDR3, the full variable domain is DAGVTQSPTHLIKTRGQQVTLRCSPKSGHDTVSWYQQALGQGPQFIFQYYEEEERQRGNFPDRFSGHQFPNYSSELNVNALLLGDSALYLCASSLEMNTEAFFGQGTRLTVV.